A selection of T cell receptor beta chains follows, all from one sample in a study of T cells in Graves' hyperthyroidism and ophthalmopathy. MiXCR was run by TCRdb on the multiplex PCR reads, yielding one entry per CDR3 protein. Counted here are 400,000 or so distinct CDR3 sequences, over 13% occurring once; the ten biggest clones make up 28%. The sample comprised blood. These receptors were taken from a middle-aged man with Graves' ophthalmopathy. Both conserved end residues are part of each CDR3. D genes are given only for firm matches. The size field is filled for only some rows; it gives once, few, many or a size class.

D,V,J,size,DNA,CDR3
TRBD2,TRBV20-1,TRBJ2-1,NA,TGCAGTGCTCCGTTTGCGGGAGGCTGGCATGAGCAGTTCTTC,CSAPFAGGWHEQFF
NA,TRBV20-1,TRBJ2-7,few,TGCAGTGCTAGAGATGCGGGTATTCGCGACGAGCAGTACTTC,CSARDAGIRDEQYF
TRBD1,TRBV20-1,TRBJ2-3,many,TGCAGTGCTCCCCCCCCGGGACAGGGTGGGGATACGCAGTATTTT,CSAPPPGQGGDTQYF
NA,TRBV20-1,TRBJ1-6,many,TGCAGTGCTATTGACAGCGTGAATTCACCCCTCCACTTT,CSAIDSVNSPLHF
NA,TRBV6-2/TRBV6-3,TRBJ2-5,few,TGTGCCAGCAGTGACCACCTAGGATCGGGAGAGACCCAGTACTTC,CASSDHLGSGETQYF
TRBD2,TRBV5-4,TRBJ2-5,many,TGTGCCAGCAGCTTGGGAGGCCGACTAGCGGGAGGGGAAGAGACCCAGTACTTC,CASSLGGRLAGGEETQYF
TRBD2,TRBV20-1,TRBJ2-3,many,TGCAGTGCTAGAGATAGGCGGGAGGTTATAGTGGATACGCAGTATTTT,CSARDRREVIVDTQYF
NA,TRBV20-1,TRBJ2-1,many,TGCAGTGCTAGTTACGGGAGCTCTTGGAATGAGCAGTTCTTC,CSASYGSSWNEQFF
TRBD2,TRBV6-6,TRBJ2-2,few,TGTGCCAGCAGTTACCCCAAAAGCGGGAGTCTCTATACCGGGGAGCTGTTTTTT,CASSYPKSGSLYTGELFF
TRBD2,TRBV5-4,TRBJ2-1,once,TGTGCCAGCAGCGATGGGACTAGCTCACCCTACAATGAGCAGTTCTTC,CASSDGTSSPYNEQFF